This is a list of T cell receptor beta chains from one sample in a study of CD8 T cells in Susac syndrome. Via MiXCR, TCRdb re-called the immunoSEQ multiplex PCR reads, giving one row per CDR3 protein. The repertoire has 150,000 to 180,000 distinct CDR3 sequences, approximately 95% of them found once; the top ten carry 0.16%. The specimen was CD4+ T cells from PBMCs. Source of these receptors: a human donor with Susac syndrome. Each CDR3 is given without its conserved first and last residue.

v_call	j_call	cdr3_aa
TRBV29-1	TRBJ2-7	SVVTGIPDSGQY
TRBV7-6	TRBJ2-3	ASSLGPGEADTQY
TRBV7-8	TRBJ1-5	ASSLGQGAQWSQH
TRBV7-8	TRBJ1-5	ASSPREVDQPQH
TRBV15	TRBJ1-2	ATSTDRENYGYT
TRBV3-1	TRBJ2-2	ASTWRTVNTGELF
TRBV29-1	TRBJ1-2	SVAQGPNYGYT
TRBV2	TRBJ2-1	ASSPTSGGNNEQF
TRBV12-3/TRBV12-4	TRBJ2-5	ASSPGGTSGEETQY
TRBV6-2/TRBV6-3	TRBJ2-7	ASSYGPGGGYEQY
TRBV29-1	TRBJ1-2	SVGTGTGINYGYT
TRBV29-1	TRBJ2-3	SARDRGIGTDTQY
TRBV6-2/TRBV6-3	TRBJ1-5	ASSADRGVNQPQH
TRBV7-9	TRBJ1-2	ASSFESDYGYT
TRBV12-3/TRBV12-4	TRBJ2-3	ASARSPDTQY
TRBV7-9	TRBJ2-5	ASSLGAGVETQY
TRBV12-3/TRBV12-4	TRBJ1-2	ASSSQGAHGYT
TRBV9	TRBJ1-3	ASSVNRGSGNTIY
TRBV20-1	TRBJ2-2	SAWTGNPGELF
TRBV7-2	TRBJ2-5	ASSPGLGLGQTQY
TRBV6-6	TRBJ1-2	ASSYSAGMGYT
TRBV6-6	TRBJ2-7	ASRPGQGTYEQY
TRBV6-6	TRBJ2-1	ASSRDGLAGNEQF
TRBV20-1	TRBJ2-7	SARVGRVSYEQY
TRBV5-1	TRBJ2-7	ASSLGGTGGLRPYEQY
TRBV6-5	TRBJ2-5	ASTEITAKTQY
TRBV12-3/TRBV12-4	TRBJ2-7	ASSSGPGFTYEQY
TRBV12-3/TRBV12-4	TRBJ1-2	ASSTGGAGYT
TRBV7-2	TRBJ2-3	ASSPTVHPSTDTQY
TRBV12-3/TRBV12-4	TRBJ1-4	ASSSHSTTNEKLF
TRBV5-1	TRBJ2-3	ASSFGQSTDTQY
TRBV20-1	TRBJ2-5	SASASEGETQY
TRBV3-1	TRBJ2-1	ASSQEMSIDEQF
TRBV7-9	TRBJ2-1	ASIQDEQF
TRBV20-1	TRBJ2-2	SASLLAGGNTGELF
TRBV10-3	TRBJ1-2	AISDQGLNYGYT
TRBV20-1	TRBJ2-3	SARVAASTDTQY
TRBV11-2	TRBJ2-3	ASVGGGDTQY
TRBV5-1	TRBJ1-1	ASNRDSQEAF
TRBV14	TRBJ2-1	ASSQGLKINEQF
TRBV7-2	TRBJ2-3	ASSFQRSTDTQY
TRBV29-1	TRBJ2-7	SVEEIPYEQY
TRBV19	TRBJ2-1	ASSTPSGSYNEQF
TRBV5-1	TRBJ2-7	ASSPLGIPYEQY
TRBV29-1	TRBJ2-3	SVAPPDTQY
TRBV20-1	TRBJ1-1	SAPSNTEAF
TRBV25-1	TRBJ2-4	ASSEVGAFNIQY
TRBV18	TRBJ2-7	ASSSAENYEQY
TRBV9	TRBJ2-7	ASSLQGNSYEQY
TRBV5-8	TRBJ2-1	ASSFGQFNEQF
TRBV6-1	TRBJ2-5	ASSDWRGQETQY
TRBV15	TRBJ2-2	ATSREGTGPTGELF
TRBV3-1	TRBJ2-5	ASSQQPNWATQY
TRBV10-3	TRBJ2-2	AISGRDSGELF
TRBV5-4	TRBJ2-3	ASSLSQVFADTQY